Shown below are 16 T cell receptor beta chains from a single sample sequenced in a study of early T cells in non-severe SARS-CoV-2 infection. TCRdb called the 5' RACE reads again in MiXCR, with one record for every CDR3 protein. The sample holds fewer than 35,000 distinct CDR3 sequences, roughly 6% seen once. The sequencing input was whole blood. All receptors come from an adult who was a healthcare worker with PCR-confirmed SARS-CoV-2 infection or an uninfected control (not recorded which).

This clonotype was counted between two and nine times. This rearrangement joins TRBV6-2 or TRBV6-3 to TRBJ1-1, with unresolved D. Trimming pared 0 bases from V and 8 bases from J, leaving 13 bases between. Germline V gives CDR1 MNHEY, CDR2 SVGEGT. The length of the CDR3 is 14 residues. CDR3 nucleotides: TGTGCCAGCAGTTACTCACAATCCCGAAGCGAAGCTTTCTTT. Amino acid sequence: CASSYSQSRSEAFF.

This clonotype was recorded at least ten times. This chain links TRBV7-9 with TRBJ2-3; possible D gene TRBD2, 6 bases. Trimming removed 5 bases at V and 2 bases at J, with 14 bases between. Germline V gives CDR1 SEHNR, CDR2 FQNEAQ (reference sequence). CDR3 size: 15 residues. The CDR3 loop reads CASSPRGLPTDTQYF. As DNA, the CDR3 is TGTGCCAGCAGCCCTAGGGGACTCCCCACAGATACGCAGTATTTT.

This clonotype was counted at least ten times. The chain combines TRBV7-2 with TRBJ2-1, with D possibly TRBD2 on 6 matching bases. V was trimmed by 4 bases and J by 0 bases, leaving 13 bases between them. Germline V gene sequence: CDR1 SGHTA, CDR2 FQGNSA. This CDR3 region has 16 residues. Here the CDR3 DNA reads TGTGCCAGCAGCTGGAGGGGTGGCAGCTCCTACAATGAGCAGTTCTTC. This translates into CASSWRGGSSYNEQFF.

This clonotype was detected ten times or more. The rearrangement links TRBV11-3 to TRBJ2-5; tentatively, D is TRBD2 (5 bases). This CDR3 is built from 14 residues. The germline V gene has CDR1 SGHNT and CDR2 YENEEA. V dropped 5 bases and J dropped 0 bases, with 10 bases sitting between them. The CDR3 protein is CASSPRGNQETQYF. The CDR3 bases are TGTGCCAGCAGCCCCCGGGGAAACCAAGAGACCCAGTACTTC. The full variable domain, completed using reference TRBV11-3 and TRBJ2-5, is EAGVVQSPRYKIIEKKQPVAFWCNPISGHNTLYWYLQNLGQGPELLIRYENEEAVDDSQLPKDRFSAERLKGVDSTLKIQPAELGDSAVYLCASSPRGNQETQYFGPGTRLLVL.

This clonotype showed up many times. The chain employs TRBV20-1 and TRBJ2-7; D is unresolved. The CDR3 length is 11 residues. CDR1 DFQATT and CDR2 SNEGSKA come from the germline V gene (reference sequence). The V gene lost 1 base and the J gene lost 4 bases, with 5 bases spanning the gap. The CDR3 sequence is CSARGRYEQYF. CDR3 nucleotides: TGCAGTGCTAGAGGACGATACGAGCAGTACTTC.

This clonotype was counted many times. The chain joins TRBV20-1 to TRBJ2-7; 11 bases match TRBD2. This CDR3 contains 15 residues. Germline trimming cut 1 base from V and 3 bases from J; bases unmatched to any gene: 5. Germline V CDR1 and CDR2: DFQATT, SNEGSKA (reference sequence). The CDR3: CSARVAGTSGYEQYF. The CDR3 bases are TGCAGTGCTAGAGTAGCCGGGACTAGCGGCTACGAGCAGTACTTC.

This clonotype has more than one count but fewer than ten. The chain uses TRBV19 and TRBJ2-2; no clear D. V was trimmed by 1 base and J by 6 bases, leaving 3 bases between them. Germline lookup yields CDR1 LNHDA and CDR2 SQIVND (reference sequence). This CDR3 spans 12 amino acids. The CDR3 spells CASSIGPGELFF. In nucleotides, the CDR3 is TGTGCCAGTAGTATAGGGCCCGGGGAGCTGTTTTTT.

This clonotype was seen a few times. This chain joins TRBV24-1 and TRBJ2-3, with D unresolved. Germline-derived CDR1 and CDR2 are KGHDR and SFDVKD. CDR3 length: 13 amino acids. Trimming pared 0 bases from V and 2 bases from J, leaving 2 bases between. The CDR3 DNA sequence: TGTGCCACCAGTGATTTGAACACAGATACGCAGTATTTT. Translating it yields CATSDLNTDTQYF.

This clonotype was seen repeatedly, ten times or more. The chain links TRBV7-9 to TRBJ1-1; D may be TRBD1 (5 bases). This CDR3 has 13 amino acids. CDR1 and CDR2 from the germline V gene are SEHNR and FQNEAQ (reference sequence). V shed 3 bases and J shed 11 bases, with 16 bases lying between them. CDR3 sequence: CASSFEGADPAFF. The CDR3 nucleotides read TGTGCCAGCAGCTTTGAAGGGGCCGACCCCGCTTTCTTT. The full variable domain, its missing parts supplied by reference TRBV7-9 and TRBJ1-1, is DTGVSQNPRHKITKRGQNVTFRCDPISEHNRLYWYRQTLGQGPEFLTYFQNEAQLEKSRLLSDRFSAERPKGSFSTLEIQRTEQGDSAMYLCASSFEGADPAFFGQGTRLTVV.

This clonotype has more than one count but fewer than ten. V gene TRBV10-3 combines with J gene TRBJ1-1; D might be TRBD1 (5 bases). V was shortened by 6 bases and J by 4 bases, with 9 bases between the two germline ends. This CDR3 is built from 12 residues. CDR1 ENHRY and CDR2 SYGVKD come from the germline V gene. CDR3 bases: TGTGCCATCAGCGGGGGGGGCACTGAAGCTTTCTTT. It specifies CAISGGGTEAFF.

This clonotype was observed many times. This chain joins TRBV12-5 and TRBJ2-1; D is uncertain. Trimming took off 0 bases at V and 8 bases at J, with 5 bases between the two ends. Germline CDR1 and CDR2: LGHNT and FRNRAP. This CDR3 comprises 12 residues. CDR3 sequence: CASGLVLDEQFF. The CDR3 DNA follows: TGTGCTAGTGGTTTGGTACTGGATGAGCAGTTCTTC.

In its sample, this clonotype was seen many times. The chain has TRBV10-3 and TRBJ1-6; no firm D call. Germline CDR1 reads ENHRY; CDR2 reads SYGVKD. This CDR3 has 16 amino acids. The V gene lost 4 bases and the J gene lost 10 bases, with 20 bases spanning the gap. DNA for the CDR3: TGTGCCATCAGTGTTCGAGGTCCCGCCGGAGGGTCACCCCTCCACTTT. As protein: CAISVRGPAGGSPLHF.

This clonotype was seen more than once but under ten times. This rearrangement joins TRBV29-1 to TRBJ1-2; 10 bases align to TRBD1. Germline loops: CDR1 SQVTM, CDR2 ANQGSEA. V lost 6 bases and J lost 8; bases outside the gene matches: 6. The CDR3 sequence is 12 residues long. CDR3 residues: CSVGQGIMGYTF. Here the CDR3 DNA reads TGCAGCGTGGGACAGGGGATTATGGGCTACACCTTC.

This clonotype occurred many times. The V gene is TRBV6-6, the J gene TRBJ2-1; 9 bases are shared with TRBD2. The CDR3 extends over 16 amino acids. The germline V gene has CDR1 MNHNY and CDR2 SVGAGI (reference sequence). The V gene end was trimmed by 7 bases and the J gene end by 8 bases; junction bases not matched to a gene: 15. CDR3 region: CASTKPGLAPLDEQFF. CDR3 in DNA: TGTGCCAGCACCAAGCCGGGACTAGCCCCCTTAGATGAGCAGTTCTTC.

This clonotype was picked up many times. For the CDR3, the DNA is TGTGCCAGCACCCTCATAGGGGGCGGTGAGCCCCAGCATTTT. As protein: CASTLIGGGEPQHF. The chain carries TRBV12-3 or TRBV12-4 and TRBJ1-5, with 7 bases lining up with TRBD1. V lost 7 bases and J lost 8; bases outside the gene matches: 11. The CDR3 totals 14 residues.

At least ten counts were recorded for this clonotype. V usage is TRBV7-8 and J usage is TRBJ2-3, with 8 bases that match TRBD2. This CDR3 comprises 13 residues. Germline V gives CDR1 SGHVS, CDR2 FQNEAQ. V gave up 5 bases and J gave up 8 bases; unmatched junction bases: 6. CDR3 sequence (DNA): TGTGCCAGCAGCCCGGGGGGGGGACCTACGCAGTATTTT. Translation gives CASSPGGGPTQYF. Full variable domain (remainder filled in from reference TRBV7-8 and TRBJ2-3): GAGVSQSPRYKVAKRGQDVALRCDPISGHVSLFWYQQALGQGPEFLTYFQNEAQLDKSGLPSDRFFAERPEGSVSTLKIQRTQQEDSAVYLCASSPGGGPTQYFGPGTRLTVL.